These T cell receptor beta chains were read from a single sample in a study of blood T cell repertoires in COVID-19. Here immunoSEQ multiplex PCR was the method, and the copy in TCRdb shows in-frame clones only, minus some. The table has about 130,000 clones, roughly 88% seen once. Sequenced input: peripheral blood. Receptors were obtained from a woman of 80 years or more with acute or convalescent COVID-19. Both conserved end residues are part of each CDR3. Each record gives: clone size, D gene, V gene, J gene, CDR3 DNA, CDR3 protein. D genes are given only for firm matches. Size tells how often a clone was seen (once, few, many) or the class of an expanded clone, and some rows leave it out.

clone size: few
D gene: TRBD1
V gene: TRBV29-1
J gene: TRBJ1-1
CDR3 DNA: TGCAGCGTGGACGGACAGGCGGCCAACTGGGCTTTCTTT
CDR3 protein: CSVDGQAANWAFF

clone size: -
D gene: -
V gene: TRBV29-1
J gene: TRBJ2-7
CDR3 DNA: TGCAGCGTTGAGTTGACAGCGGGCCACGAGCAGTACTTC
CDR3 protein: CSVELTAGHEQYF

clone size: -
D gene: -
V gene: TRBV4-3
J gene: TRBJ1-6
CDR3 DNA: TGCGCCAGCAGCCCAGAGCGCAATTCACCCCTCCACTTT
CDR3 protein: CASSPERNSPLHF

clone size: -
D gene: -
V gene: TRBV12-3/TRBV12-4
J gene: TRBJ2-4
CDR3 DNA: TGTGCCAGCAGTTTCTCAAACATTCAGTACTTC
CDR3 protein: CASSFSNIQYF

clone size: -
D gene: -
V gene: TRBV11-3
J gene: TRBJ1-1
CDR3 DNA: TGTGCCAGCAGCTTATTTAAGGGGGGGGAAGCTTTCTTT
CDR3 protein: CASSLFKGGEAFF

clone size: -
D gene: -
V gene: TRBV6-5
J gene: TRBJ2-3
CDR3 DNA: TGTGCCAGCAGATACCCGGGGAGAGATACGCAGTATTTT
CDR3 protein: CASRYPGRDTQYF

clone size: once
D gene: -
V gene: TRBV5-4
J gene: TRBJ2-6
CDR3 DNA: TGTGCCAGCAGCTTAGGAGGATCTGGGGCCAACGTCCTGACTTTC
CDR3 protein: CASSLGGSGANVLTF

clone size: -
D gene: -
V gene: TRBV4-3
J gene: TRBJ1-2
CDR3 DNA: TGCGCCAGCAGCCTCCGAGTCTCTAACTATGGCTACACCTTC
CDR3 protein: CASSLRVSNYGYTF

clone size: -
D gene: -
V gene: TRBV27
J gene: TRBJ2-1
CDR3 DNA: TGTGCCAGCAGAAGATCGCTGCGGTACAATGAGCAGTTCTTC
CDR3 protein: CASRRSLRYNEQFF

clone size: -
D gene: TRBD1
V gene: TRBV5-1
J gene: TRBJ1-2
CDR3 DNA: TGCGCCAGCAGCTTGGGGACAGGGGTGGATGGCTACACCTTC
CDR3 protein: CASSLGTGVDGYTF

clone size: -
D gene: TRBD1
V gene: TRBV27
J gene: TRBJ1-2
CDR3 DNA: TGTGCCAGCAGTTTCAGGGGGGCGTTCACTAACTATGGCTACACCTTC
CDR3 protein: CASSFRGAFTNYGYTF

clone size: once
D gene: -
V gene: TRBV29-1
J gene: TRBJ1-2
CDR3 DNA: TGCAGCGTTGAACCCCACAGGGACGACTATGGCTACACCTTC
CDR3 protein: CSVEPHRDDYGYTF

clone size: -
D gene: -
V gene: TRBV4-1
J gene: TRBJ1-5
CDR3 DNA: TGCGCCAGCAGCCAAGAGTGGCAATATAGCAATCAGCCCCAGCATTTT
CDR3 protein: CASSQEWQYSNQPQHF

clone size: -
D gene: TRBD1
V gene: TRBV7-6
J gene: TRBJ2-1
CDR3 DNA: TGTGCCAGCAGCTCAGCCACAGGGGAATCCTACAATGAGCAGTTCTTC
CDR3 protein: CASSSATGESYNEQFF

clone size: -
D gene: -
V gene: TRBV29-1
J gene: TRBJ1-2
CDR3 DNA: TGCAGCGTTGGGAGTAACTATGGCTACACCTTC
CDR3 protein: CSVGSNYGYTF

clone size: -
D gene: -
V gene: TRBV21-1
J gene: TRBJ1-3
CDR3 DNA: TGTGCCAGCACCAGCAAAAGGAGGATTCACAGGGGGAATGGAAACACCATATATTTT
CDR3 protein: CASTSKRRIHRGNGNTIYF

clone size: once
D gene: TRBD2
V gene: TRBV2
J gene: TRBJ2-3
CDR3 DNA: TGTGCCAGCGGACGGGGGACTAGCGTCACAGATACGCAGTATTTT
CDR3 protein: CASGRGTSVTDTQYF

clone size: -
D gene: TRBD1
V gene: TRBV5-1
J gene: TRBJ1-2
CDR3 DNA: TGCGCCAGCAGCTCCCGGGACAGTAACTATGGCTACACCTTC
CDR3 protein: CASSSRDSNYGYTF

clone size: -
D gene: TRBD1
V gene: TRBV19
J gene: TRBJ2-1
CDR3 DNA: TGTGCCAGTAGTCTTACAGGGGACCCATACAATGAGCAGTTCTTC
CDR3 protein: CASSLTGDPYNEQFF

clone size: -
D gene: -
V gene: TRBV21-1
J gene: TRBJ1-2
CDR3 DNA: TGTGCCAGCAGCAAAGTGGAGAAGGGGGCTATCCCTGCGTCCCTCTATGGCTACACCTTC
CDR3 protein: CASSKVEKGAIPASLYGYTF

clone size: -
D gene: TRBD1
V gene: TRBV2
J gene: TRBJ2-3
CDR3 DNA: TGTGCCAGCAGCCGGGGACAGTCTAGCACAGATACGCAGTATTTT
CDR3 protein: CASSRGQSSTDTQYF

clone size: -
D gene: -
V gene: TRBV5-1
J gene: TRBJ1-3
CDR3 DNA: TGCGCCAGCAGCCGAACAAGGGGGAGAAGGGGAAACACCATATATTTT
CDR3 protein: CASSRTRGRRGNTIYF

clone size: once
D gene: TRBD1
V gene: TRBV5-1
J gene: TRBJ1-1
CDR3 DNA: TGCGCCAGCAGCTTAAGGGGGCTTAGTGGTGAAGCTTTCTTT
CDR3 protein: CASSLRGLSGEAFF

clone size: -
D gene: -
V gene: TRBV18
J gene: TRBJ1-1
CDR3 DNA: TGTGCCAGCTCACCTCAGGGGACGAACACTGAAGCTTTCTTT
CDR3 protein: CASSPQGTNTEAFF

clone size: -
D gene: -
V gene: TRBV19
J gene: TRBJ2-7
CDR3 DNA: TGTGCCAGTAGTAACCTGGTCGGGGGAGGATCCTACGAGCAGTACTTC
CDR3 protein: CASSNLVGGGSYEQYF

clone size: -
D gene: -
V gene: TRBV9
J gene: TRBJ1-3
CDR3 DNA: TGTGCCAGCAGCGTAGCCCCCGAGCCCTCTGGAAACACCATATATTTT
CDR3 protein: CASSVAPEPSGNTIYF

clone size: -
D gene: TRBD2
V gene: TRBV9
J gene: TRBJ2-7
CDR3 DNA: TGTGCCAGCAGCGTCCTTCGGGGGGAACGCCTTTTTGGAAACTACGAGCAGTACTTC
CDR3 protein: CASSVLRGERLFGNYEQYF

clone size: -
D gene: -
V gene: TRBV7-9
J gene: TRBJ2-7
CDR3 DNA: TGTGCCAGCAGCTTCACAACCGGACAGATCTCCTACGAGCAGTACTTC
CDR3 protein: CASSFTTGQISYEQYF

clone size: -
D gene: -
V gene: TRBV15
J gene: TRBJ1-5
CDR3 DNA: TGTGCCACCAGCAGAGGGTTAGTTGAGCCCCAGCATTTT
CDR3 protein: CATSRGLVEPQHF

clone size: -
D gene: -
V gene: TRBV7-9
J gene: TRBJ2-3
CDR3 DNA: TGTGCCAGCAGCTTAGAGGAGCTGACAGATACGCAGTATTTT
CDR3 protein: CASSLEELTDTQYF

clone size: few
D gene: TRBD1
V gene: TRBV6-5
J gene: TRBJ2-7
CDR3 DNA: TGTGCCAGCAGTCCCCGGACAGGGCCCCGGCTTGGAGAGTACTTC
CDR3 protein: CASSPRTGPRLGEYF

clone size: -
D gene: TRBD2
V gene: TRBV2
J gene: TRBJ2-5
CDR3 DNA: TGTGCCAGCAGCGTAGCGGGGGGGCAGGAGACCCAGTACTTC
CDR3 protein: CASSVAGGQETQYF

clone size: -
D gene: TRBD2
V gene: TRBV10-3
J gene: TRBJ2-5
CDR3 DNA: TGTGCCAGTCGACTAGCGGGAGGGCAAGAGACCCAGTACTTC
CDR3 protein: CASRLAGGQETQYF

clone size: -
D gene: TRBD1
V gene: TRBV28
J gene: TRBJ2-2
CDR3 DNA: TGTGCCAGTACCTCCGGGACAGTGTCCCGGGAGCTGTTTTTT
CDR3 protein: CASTSGTVSRELFF

clone size: -
D gene: TRBD2
V gene: TRBV7-9
J gene: TRBJ2-1
CDR3 DNA: TGTGCCAGCAGTCCACGGGGGGGCCGATACAATGAGCAGTTCTTC
CDR3 protein: CASSPRGGRYNEQFF

clone size: -
D gene: -
V gene: TRBV2
J gene: TRBJ2-1
CDR3 DNA: TGTGCCAGCAGTGATAGTGGGACTGGCTACAATGAGCAGTTCTTC
CDR3 protein: CASSDSGTGYNEQFF

clone size: -
D gene: -
V gene: TRBV18
J gene: TRBJ2-1
CDR3 DNA: TGTGCCAGCTCAGAAAAAGGACAGTACAGCTCCTACAATGAGCAGTTCTTC
CDR3 protein: CASSEKGQYSSYNEQFF

clone size: -
D gene: TRBD2
V gene: TRBV6-6
J gene: TRBJ2-3
CDR3 DNA: TGTGCCAGCACTCTTAGCGGGAGTGGCACAGATACGCAGTATTTT
CDR3 protein: CASTLSGSGTDTQYF

clone size: -
D gene: -
V gene: TRBV5-8
J gene: TRBJ1-3
CDR3 DNA: TGTGCCAGCGAGATCTCTGGAAACACCATATATTTT
CDR3 protein: CASEISGNTIYF

clone size: -
D gene: -
V gene: TRBV19
J gene: TRBJ2-7
CDR3 DNA: TGTGCCAGTAGTGGCACCTTTGGAGCTTCCTACGAGCAGTACTTC
CDR3 protein: CASSGTFGASYEQYF

clone size: -
D gene: TRBD2
V gene: TRBV24-1
J gene: TRBJ2-1
CDR3 DNA: TGTGCCACCAGAATAGCGGGAGGGCCATCGACCAATGAGCAGTTCTTC
CDR3 protein: CATRIAGGPSTNEQFF

clone size: -
D gene: -
V gene: TRBV18
J gene: TRBJ1-4
CDR3 DNA: TGTGCCAGCCGCTCGACAGGTTCCCTAAATGAAAAACTGTTTTTT
CDR3 protein: CASRSTGSLNEKLFF

clone size: -
D gene: TRBD1
V gene: TRBV6-1
J gene: TRBJ1-5
CDR3 DNA: TGTGCCAGCAGTGACGGACAGGGGTTCAGTCAGCCCCAGCATTTT
CDR3 protein: CASSDGQGFSQPQHF

clone size: -
D gene: -
V gene: TRBV15
J gene: TRBJ1-1
CDR3 DNA: TGTGCCACCAGCAGAGAGGTGGCTCGGAACACTGAAGCTTTCTTT
CDR3 protein: CATSREVARNTEAFF

clone size: -
D gene: -
V gene: TRBV29-1
J gene: TRBJ2-1
CDR3 DNA: TGCAGCGTTGGGCCGGGAAACTACAATGAGCAGTTCTTC
CDR3 protein: CSVGPGNYNEQFF

clone size: few
D gene: -
V gene: TRBV18
J gene: TRBJ1-1
CDR3 DNA: TGTGCCAGCTCAGAGGGGGTCACTGAAGCTTTCTTT
CDR3 protein: CASSEGVTEAFF

clone size: once
D gene: -
V gene: TRBV5-4
J gene: TRBJ1-3
CDR3 DNA: TGTGCCAGCAGCTCGGGATCTGGAAACACCATATATTTT
CDR3 protein: CASSSGSGNTIYF

clone size: -
D gene: TRBD2
V gene: TRBV14
J gene: TRBJ2-3
CDR3 DNA: TGTGCCAGCAGCCAAGCACTAGCGGGGGCAGATACGCAGTATTTT
CDR3 protein: CASSQALAGADTQYF